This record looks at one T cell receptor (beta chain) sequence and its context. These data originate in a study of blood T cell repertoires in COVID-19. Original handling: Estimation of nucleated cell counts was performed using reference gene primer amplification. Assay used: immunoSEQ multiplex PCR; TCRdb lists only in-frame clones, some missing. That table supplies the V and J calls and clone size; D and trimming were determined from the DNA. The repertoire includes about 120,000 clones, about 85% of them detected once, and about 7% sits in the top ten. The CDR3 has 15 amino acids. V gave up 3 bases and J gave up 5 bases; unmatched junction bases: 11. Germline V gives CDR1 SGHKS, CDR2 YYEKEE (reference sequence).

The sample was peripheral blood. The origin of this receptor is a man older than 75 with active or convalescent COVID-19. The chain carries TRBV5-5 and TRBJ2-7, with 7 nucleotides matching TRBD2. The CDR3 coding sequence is TGTGCCAGCAGCTCCCGTTCTAGCGGTTTTAACGAGCAGTACTTC. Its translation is CASSSRSSGFNEQYF.